This T cell receptor beta chain was sequenced for a study of vaccination effects on CD4 cells after COVID-19. Notes on this clone: Its antigen is not identified.

Clones were sequenced by immunoSEQ multiplex PCR, and TCRdb holds only the in-frame ones, with some missing. The repertoire holds 37,000 or so clones, with roughly two thirds as singletons. This CDR3 is 15 amino acids long. V lost 10 bases and J 1 base, leaving 17 bases between the germline ends. The germline gives CDR1 MNHGY, CDR2 SVAAGI. Whole-study findings and limits: Convalescent patients were scarce in the study, and it lacked early post-infection timepoints. Late after vaccination, infection- and vaccine-induced clones showed marked clonal contraction. Healthy vaccinees' vaccine-induced clones included only 1 of 255 cross-reacting with common cold coronaviruses.

Culturing for more than 9 days preceded CD4+ T cell isolation. Cultures had half their medium replaced with IL-2 medium on days 3 and 7. The rearrangement links TRBV6-9 to TRBJ1-5; D uncertain. Here the sequenced sample was CD4+ T cells from PBMCs cultured without peptide, taken before COVID-19 vaccination. This TCR derives from a human donor who received a COVID-19 vaccine. CDR3 in amino acids: CANISGSKSNQPQHF. In nucleotides, the CDR3 is TGTGCCAACATTTCCGGCAGTAAGAGCAATCAGCCCCAGCATTTT.